The clone carrying this TCR beta chain was seen repeatedly, ten times or more. Its target is unknown. For the second PCR, which ran for about 7 to 11 cycles, a sample-barcoded 5' primer and a J-beta primer mix were used. A single record per CDR3 protein comes from TCRdb applying MiXCR to the 5' RACE reads. The sample records just under 900,000 distinct CDR3 sequences, more than 25% being singletons. This sample is part of a study of blood T cells in healthy people across ages. General study points: Expanded clonotype changes were possibly confounded by unknown donor CMV status.

The sample, about 9.2 milliliters of peripheral blood, was drawn from each donor. Sample: blood. This TCR was sampled from a woman aged 80 or over in good health.

This CDR3 reads CASSDSDTLSTDTQYF. CDR3 DNA sequence: TGTGCCAGCAGTGATTCCGACACCTTAAGCACAGATACGCAGTATTTT. V and J are TRBV25-1 and TRBJ2-3; D is undetermined. V lost 3 bases, J lost 0 bases, and 13 bases lay in between. Germline V CDR1 and CDR2: MGHDK, SYGVNS. This CDR3 comprises 16 residues.